This T cell receptor (beta chain) came from a study of beta chain features in type 1 diabetes. This clone came up a few times. CDR1 and CDR2 (germline): GTSNPN, SVGIG (reference sequence). The CDR3 runs 15 residues. Trimming shortened V by 8 bases and J by 0 bases, and 19 bases separated the two germline ends. Reverse transcribing all isolated RNA meant expressed TCRB transcripts were sequenced. Clones were read by immunoSEQ multiplex PCR, and TCRdb kept only the in-frame ones, dropping some. This table has some 150,000 clones, roughly 10% appearing once. What was sequenced was central memory CD4+ T cells from blood. The TCR comes from a young man in good health. The chain has TRBV30 and TRBJ1-1, with no clear D. The CDR3 loop reads CAGNRAGNMNTEAFF. CDR3 coding DNA: TGTGCCGGGAATAGGGCAGGCAACATGAACACTGAAGCTTTCTTT.